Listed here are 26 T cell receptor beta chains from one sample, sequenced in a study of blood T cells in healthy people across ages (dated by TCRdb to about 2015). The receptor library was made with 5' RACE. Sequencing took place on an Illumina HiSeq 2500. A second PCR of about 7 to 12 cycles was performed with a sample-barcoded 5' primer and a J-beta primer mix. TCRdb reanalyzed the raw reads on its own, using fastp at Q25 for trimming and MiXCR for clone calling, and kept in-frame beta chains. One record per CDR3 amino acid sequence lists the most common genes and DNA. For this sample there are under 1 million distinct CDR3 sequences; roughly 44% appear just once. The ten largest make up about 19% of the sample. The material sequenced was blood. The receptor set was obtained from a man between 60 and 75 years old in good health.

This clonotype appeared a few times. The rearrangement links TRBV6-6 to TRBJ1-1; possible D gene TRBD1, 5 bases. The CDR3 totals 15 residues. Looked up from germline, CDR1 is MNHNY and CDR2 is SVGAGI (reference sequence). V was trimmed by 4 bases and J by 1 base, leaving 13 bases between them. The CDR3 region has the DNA TGTGCCAGCAGTTTGACGGGACCCCGGAACACTGAAGCTTTCTTT. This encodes CASSLTGPRNTEAFF.

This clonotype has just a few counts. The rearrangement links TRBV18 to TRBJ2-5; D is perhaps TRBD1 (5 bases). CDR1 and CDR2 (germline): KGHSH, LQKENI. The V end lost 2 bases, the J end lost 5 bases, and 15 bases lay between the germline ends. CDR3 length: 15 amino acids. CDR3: CASSPGRGAQETQYF. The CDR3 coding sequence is TGTGCCAGCTCACCAGGAAGGGGTGCACAGGAGACCCAGTACTTC.

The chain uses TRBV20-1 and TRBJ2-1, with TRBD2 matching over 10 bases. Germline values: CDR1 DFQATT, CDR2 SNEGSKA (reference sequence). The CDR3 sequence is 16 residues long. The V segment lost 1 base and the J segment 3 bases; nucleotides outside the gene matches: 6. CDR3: CSARAASGSYYNEQFF. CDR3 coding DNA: TGCAGTGCTAGAGCGGCTAGCGGGAGTTACTACAATGAGCAGTTCTTC.

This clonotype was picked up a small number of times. CDR3 in amino acids: CASMRRQNTGELFF. CDR3 sequence (DNA): TGTGCCAGCATGCGGAGACAGAACACCGGGGAGCTGTTTTTT. The V call is TRBV6-2 or TRBV6-3, the J call TRBJ2-2; no reliable D call. This CDR3 spans 14 amino acids. Trimming took off 7 bases at V and 1 base at J, with 10 bases between the two ends. CDR1 MNHEY and CDR2 SVGEGT come from the germline V gene.

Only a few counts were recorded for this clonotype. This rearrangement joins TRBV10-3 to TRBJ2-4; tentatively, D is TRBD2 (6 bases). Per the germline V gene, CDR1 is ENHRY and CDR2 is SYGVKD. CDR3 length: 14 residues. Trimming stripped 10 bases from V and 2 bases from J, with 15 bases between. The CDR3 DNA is TGTGCCACAGGGACTCCACTTACCAAAAACATTCAGTACTTC. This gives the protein CATGTPLTKNIQYF.

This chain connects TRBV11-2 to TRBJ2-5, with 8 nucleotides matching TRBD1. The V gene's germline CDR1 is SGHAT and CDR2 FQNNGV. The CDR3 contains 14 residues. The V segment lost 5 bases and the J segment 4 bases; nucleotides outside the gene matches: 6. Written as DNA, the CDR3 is TGTGCCAGCAGCCAAGGGGGGACAGGAGAGACCCAGTACTTC. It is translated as CASSQGGTGETQYF. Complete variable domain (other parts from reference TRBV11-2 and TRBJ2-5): EAGVAQSPRYKIIEKRQSVAFWCNPISGHATLYWYQQILGQGPKLLIQFQNNGVVDDSQLPKDRFSAERLKGVDSTLKIQPAKLEDSAVYLCASSQGGTGETQYFGPGTRLLVL.

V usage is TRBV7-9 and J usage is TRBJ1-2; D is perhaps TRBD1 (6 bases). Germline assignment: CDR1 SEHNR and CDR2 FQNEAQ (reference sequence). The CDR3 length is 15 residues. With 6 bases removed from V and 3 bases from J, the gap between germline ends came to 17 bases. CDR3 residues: CASRPFPGADYGYTF. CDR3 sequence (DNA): TGTGCCAGCAGGCCATTTCCGGGGGCAGACTATGGCTACACCTTC.

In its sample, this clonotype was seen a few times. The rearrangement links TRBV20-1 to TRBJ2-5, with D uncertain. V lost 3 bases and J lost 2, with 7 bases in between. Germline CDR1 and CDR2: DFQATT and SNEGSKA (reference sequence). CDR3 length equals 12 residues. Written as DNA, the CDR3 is TGCAGTGCTAGTTGGGTACAAGAGACCCAGTACTTC. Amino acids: CSASWVQETQYF.

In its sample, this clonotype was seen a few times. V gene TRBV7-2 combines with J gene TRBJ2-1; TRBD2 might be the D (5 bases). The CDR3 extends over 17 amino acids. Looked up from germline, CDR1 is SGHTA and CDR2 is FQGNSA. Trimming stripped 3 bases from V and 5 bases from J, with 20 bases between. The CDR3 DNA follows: TGTGCCAGCAGCTTCATCCCGGTGGCCTCGGGGAACAATGAGCAGTTCTTC. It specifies CASSFIPVASGNNEQFF. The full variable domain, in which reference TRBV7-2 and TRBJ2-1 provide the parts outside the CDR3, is GAGVSQSPSNKVTEKGKDVELRCDPISGHTALYWYRQSLGQGLEFLIYFQGNSAPDKSGLPSDRFSAERTGGSVSTLTIQRTQQEDSAVYLCASSFIPVASGNNEQFFGPGTRLTVL.

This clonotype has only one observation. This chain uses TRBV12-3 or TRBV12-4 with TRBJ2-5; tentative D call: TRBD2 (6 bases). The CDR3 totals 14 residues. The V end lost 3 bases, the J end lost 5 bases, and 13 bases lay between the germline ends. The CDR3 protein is CASSLNRGWETQYF. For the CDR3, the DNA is TGTGCCAGCAGTTTGAACCGGGGGTGGGAGACCCAGTACTTC.

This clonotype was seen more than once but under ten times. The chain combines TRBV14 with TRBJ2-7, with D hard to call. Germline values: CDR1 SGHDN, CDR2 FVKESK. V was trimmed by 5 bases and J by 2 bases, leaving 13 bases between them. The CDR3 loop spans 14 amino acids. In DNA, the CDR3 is TGTGCCAGCAGCACCGGCGGCAGCACCTACGAGCAGTACTTC. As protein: CASSTGGSTYEQYF.

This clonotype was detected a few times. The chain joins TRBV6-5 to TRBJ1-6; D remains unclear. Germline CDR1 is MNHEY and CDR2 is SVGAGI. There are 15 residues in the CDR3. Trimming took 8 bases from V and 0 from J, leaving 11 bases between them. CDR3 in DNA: TGTGCCAGCTCGGGCCCAAGCTCCTATAATTCACCCCTCCACTTT. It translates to CASSGPSSYNSPLHF.

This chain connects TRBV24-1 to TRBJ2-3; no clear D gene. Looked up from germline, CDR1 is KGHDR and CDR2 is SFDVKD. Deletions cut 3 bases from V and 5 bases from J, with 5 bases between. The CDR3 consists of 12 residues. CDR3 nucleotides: TGTGCCACCAGTGATGAGAAAGATACGCAGTATTTT. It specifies CATSDEKDTQYF.

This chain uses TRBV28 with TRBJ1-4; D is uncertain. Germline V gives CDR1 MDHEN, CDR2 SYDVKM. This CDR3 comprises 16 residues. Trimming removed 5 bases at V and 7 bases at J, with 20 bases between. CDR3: CASSPHQPGIGEKLFF. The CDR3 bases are TGTGCCAGCAGTCCACATCAACCGGGGATAGGTGAAAAACTGTTTTTT.

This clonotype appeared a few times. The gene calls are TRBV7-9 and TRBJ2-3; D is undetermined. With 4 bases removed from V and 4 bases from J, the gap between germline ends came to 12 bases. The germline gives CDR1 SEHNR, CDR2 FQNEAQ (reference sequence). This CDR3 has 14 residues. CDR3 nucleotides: TGTGCCAGCAGCTCTCCCGGACCCTCAGATACGCAGTATTTT. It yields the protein CASSSPGPSDTQYF.

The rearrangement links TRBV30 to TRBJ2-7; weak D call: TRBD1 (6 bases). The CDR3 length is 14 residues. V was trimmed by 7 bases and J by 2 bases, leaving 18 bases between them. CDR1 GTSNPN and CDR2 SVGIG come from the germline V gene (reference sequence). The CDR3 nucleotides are TGTGCCTCGGACCGGACAGTTGGGGCCTACGAGCAGTACTTC. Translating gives CASDRTVGAYEQYF.

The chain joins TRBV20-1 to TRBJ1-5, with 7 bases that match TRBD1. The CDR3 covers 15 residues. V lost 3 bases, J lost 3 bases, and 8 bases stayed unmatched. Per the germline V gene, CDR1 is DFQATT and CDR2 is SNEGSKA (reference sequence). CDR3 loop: CSASPSGTVNQPQHF. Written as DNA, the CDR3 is TGCAGTGCTAGCCCCAGCGGGACAGTCAATCAGCCCCAGCATTTT.

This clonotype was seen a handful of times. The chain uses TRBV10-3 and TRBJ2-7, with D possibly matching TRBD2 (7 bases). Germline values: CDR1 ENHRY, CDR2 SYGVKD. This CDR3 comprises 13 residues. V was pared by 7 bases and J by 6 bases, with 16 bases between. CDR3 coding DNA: TGTGCCATCAACTTGGGGCGGGGGCTCGAGCAGTACTTC. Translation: CAINLGRGLEQYF.

CDR3 DNA sequence: TGTGCCAGCAGCTTAGCGTACAGCAACTATGGCTACACCTTC. Translation gives CASSLAYSNYGYTF. The rearrangement joins TRBV7-8 to TRBJ1-2; no clear D. The germline V gene has CDR1 SGHVS and CDR2 FQNEAQ. This CDR3 spans 14 amino acids. Trimming removed 0 bases from V and 2 bases from J, with 7 bases in between. The variable domain in full, completed from reference TRBV7-8 and TRBJ1-2, reads GAGVSQSPRYKVAKRGQDVALRCDPISGHVSLFWYQQALGQGPEFLTYFQNEAQLDKSGLPSDRFFAERPEGSVSTLKIQRTQQEDSAVYLCASSLAYSNYGYTFGSGTRLTVV.

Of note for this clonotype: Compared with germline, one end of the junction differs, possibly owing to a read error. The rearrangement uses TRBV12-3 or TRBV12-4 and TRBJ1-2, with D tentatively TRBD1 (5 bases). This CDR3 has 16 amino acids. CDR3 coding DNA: TGTGCCAGCAGTCTAGCCGGTGGCGGGGGGATTTATGGCTACACCTTC. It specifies CASSLAGGGGIYGYTF.

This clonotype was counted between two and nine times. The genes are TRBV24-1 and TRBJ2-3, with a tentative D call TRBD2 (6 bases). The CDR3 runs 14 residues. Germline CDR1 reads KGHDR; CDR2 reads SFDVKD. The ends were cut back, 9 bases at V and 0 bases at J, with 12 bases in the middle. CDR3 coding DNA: TGTGCCACCGGCGGGGACCTAAGCACAGATACGCAGTATTTT. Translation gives CATGGDLSTDTQYF.

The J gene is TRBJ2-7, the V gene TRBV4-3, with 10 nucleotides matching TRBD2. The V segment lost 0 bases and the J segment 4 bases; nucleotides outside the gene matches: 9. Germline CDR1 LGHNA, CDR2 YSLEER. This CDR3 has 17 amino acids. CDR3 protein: CASSQEFGLAGVYEQYF. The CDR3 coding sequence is TGCGCCAGCAGCCAAGAATTTGGGCTAGCGGGGGTTTACGAGCAGTACTTC.

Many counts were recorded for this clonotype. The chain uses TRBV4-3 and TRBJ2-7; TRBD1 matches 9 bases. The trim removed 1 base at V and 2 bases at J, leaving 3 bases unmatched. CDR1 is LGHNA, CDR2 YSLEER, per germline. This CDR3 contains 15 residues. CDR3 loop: CASSQGGTGTYEQYF. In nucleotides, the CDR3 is TGCGCCAGCAGCCAAGGAGGGACAGGGACCTACGAGCAGTACTTC.

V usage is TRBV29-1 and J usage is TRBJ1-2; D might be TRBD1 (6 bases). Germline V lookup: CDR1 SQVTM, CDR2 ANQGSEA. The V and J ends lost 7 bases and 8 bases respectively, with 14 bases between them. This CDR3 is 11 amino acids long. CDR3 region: CSGRQVEGYTF. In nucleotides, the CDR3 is TGCAGCGGAAGACAGGTTGAAGGCTACACCTTC.

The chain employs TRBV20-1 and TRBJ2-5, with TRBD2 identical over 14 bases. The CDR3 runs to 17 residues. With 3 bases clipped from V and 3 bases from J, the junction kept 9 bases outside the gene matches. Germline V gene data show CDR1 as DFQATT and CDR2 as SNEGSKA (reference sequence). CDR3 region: CSASGGTSGGLEETQYF. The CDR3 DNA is TGCAGTGCTAGCGGCGGGACTAGCGGGGGTTTGGAAGAGACCCAGTACTTC.

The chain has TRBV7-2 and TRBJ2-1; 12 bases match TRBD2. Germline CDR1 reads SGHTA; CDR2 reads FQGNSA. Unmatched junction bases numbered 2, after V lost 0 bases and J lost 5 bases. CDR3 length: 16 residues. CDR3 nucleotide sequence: TGTGCCAGCAGCTTAGCGAGACTAGCGGGGGACAATGAGCAGTTCTTC. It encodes CASSLARLAGDNEQFF.